The present entry profiles one TCR beta chain with its context. This specimen belongs to a study of blood T cell repertoires in COVID-19. About the study: Spain, Italy and the United States supplied samples that represented acute and convalescent COVID-19. PBMCs, B-cell-depleted T cells, or T cells were the source of the cDNA or gDNA that made up the material.

The CDR3 runs to 13 residues. V lost 4 bases and J lost 7; bases outside the gene matches: 9. Germline-derived CDR1 and CDR2 are GTSNPN and SVGIG (reference sequence). In the source study's methods: For nucleated cells, counts were estimated from reference gene primer amplification. Profiled with immunoSEQ multiplex PCR; TCRdb holds only in-frame clones, not every one. The V and J calls and the clone size are those of that table, but D and trimming were determined from the DNA. The sample records nearly 350,000 clones, approximately 90% being singletons. The gene calls are TRBV30 and TRBJ1-1; TRBD1 matches at 7 bases. The TCR was taken from a woman aged 18-29 years who had recovered from COVID-19. The sequenced sample was peripheral blood. CDR3 sequence reads: CAWTLLTGLEAFF. In DNA form, the CDR3 reads TGTGCCTGGACCCTCTTGACAGGGCTTGAAGCTTTCTTT.